Below are 22 T cell receptor beta chains sequenced from a single sample in a study of blood T cell repertoires in COVID-19. Sequenced by immunoSEQ multiplex PCR; TCRdb stores in-frame clones only, minus some. The sample consists of roughly 130,000 clones, 82% of them appearing once. The specimen was peripheral blood. The receptors were gathered from a woman aged 70-85 years with acute or convalescent COVID-19.

As to this clone: The same CDR3 also results from other DNA sequences found in this sample. The rearrangement joins TRBV7-8 to TRBJ1-1; 8 bases fit TRBD1. The germline V gene has CDR1 SGHVS and CDR2 FQNEAQ. This CDR3 is built from 15 residues. The V gene end was trimmed by 3 bases and the J gene end by 1 base; junction bases not matched to a gene: 4. CDR3 residues: CASSLPGTGNTEAFF. The CDR3 nucleotides read TGTGCCAGCAGCTTGCCCGGGACAGGGAACACTGAAGCTTTCTTT.

The chain uses TRBV5-5 and TRBJ2-5, with D tentatively TRBD2 (7 bases). The CDR3 loop spans 15 amino acids. The germline V and J ends were trimmed by 6 bases and 5 bases, with 20 bases remaining between them. The germline V gene has CDR1 SGHKS and CDR2 YYEKEE (reference sequence). CDR3 amino acids: CASTKGGGVGETQYF. The CDR3 region has the DNA TGTGCCAGCACAAAAGGAGGGGGGGTAGGCGAGACCCAGTACTTC.

V usage is TRBV15 and J usage is TRBJ1-6, with D uncertain. The V and J ends lost 0 bases and 5 bases respectively, with 8 bases between them. This CDR3 contains 15 residues. The V gene's germline CDR1 is LNHNV and CDR2 YYDKDF (reference sequence). CDR3 bases: TGTGCCACCAGCAGAGATGCGGCCCATAATTCACCCCTCCACTTT. Encoded protein: CATSRDAAHNSPLHF.

This clone was found a few times. The chain joins TRBV7-2 to TRBJ2-7; the match to TRBD1 covers 7 bases. With 1 base clipped from V and 4 bases from J, the junction kept 4 bases outside the gene matches. Germline-derived CDR1 and CDR2 are SGHTA and FQGNSA. The CDR3 is made up of 14 amino acids. The CDR3 region has the DNA TGTGCCAGCAGCTTAGGGGGACAGCTATACGAGCAGTACTTC. Amino acid sequence: CASSLGGQLYEQYF.

The chain has TRBV5-6 and TRBJ1-3, with TRBD1 identical over 10 bases. The CDR3 totals 19 residues. V dropped 0 bases and J dropped 3; count of bases not matched to a gene: 12. Germline CDR1 reads SGHDT; CDR2 reads YYEEEE. This CDR3 is CASSLGGTGAASGGNTIYF. The CDR3 DNA follows: TGTGCCAGCAGCTTGGGGGGGACAGGGGCTGCAAGTGGTGGAAACACCATATATTTT.

The rearrangement uses TRBV5-1 and TRBJ2-7; possible D gene TRBD1, 5 bases. Germline loops: CDR1 SGHRS, CDR2 YFSETQ. The V end lost 4 bases, the J end lost 0 bases, and 11 bases lay between the germline ends. This CDR3 has 14 residues. The CDR3 coding sequence is TGCGCCAGCAGCAAAGGGGCTTCCTCCTACGAGCAGTACTTC. Protein product: CASSKGASSYEQYF.

This rearrangement joins TRBV11-2 to TRBJ2-2; tentatively, D is TRBD2 (8 bases). CDR1 and CDR2 from the germline V gene are SGHAT and FQNNGV. The CDR3 spans 15 residues. The germline V and J ends were trimmed by 5 bases and 7 bases, with 17 bases remaining between them. In nucleotides, the CDR3 is TGTGCCAGCAGCCCCGGGAGGGGGCAATACGGGGAGCTGTTTTTT. Its protein product is CASSPGRGQYGELFF.

This clone showed up many times. This chain uses TRBV4-3 with TRBJ1-4, with 7 positions matching TRBD1. The CDR3 is 15 amino acids. V trimming: 6 bases; J trimming: 0 bases; junction bases outside the gene matches: 4. Germline CDR1 and CDR2: LGHNA and YSLEER. Written as DNA, the CDR3 is TGCGCCAGCAGGCAGGGGGGAGCAACTAATGAAAAACTGTTTTTT. It translates to CASRQGGATNEKLFF.

The CDR3 nucleotides are TGTGCCGCCGGACAGGACTGGAATCAGCCCCAGCATTTT. Encoded protein: CAAGQDWNQPQHF. This chain connects TRBV19 to TRBJ1-5; 7 bases line up with TRBD1. The trim removed 11 bases at V and 4 bases at J, leaving 8 bases unmatched. The CDR3 totals 13 residues. Germline CDR1 LNHDA, CDR2 SQIVND (reference sequence). The entire variable domain, with the rest obtained from reference TRBV19 and TRBJ1-5, is as follows: DGGITQSPKYLFRKEGQNVTLSCEQNLNHDAMYWYRQDPGQGLRLIYYSQIVNDFQKGDIAEGYSVSREKKESFPLTVTSAQKNPTAFYLCAAGQDWNQPQHFGDGTRLSIL.

The CDR3 DNA follows: TGTGCCAGCAGCTTAGAATCGGGGAGTAATGAAAAACTGTTTTTT. Protein: CASSLESGSNEKLFF. The V and J genes are TRBV7-9 and TRBJ1-4; D ambiguous. The CDR3 is made up of 15 amino acids. Between the trimmed V and J ends, which lost 1 base and 4 bases, there was a span of 10 bases. The V gene's germline CDR1 is SEHNR and CDR2 FQNEAQ (reference sequence).

The chain combines TRBV6-5 with TRBJ2-1, with D unresolved. Germline V gives CDR1 MNHEY, CDR2 SVGAGI. The CDR3 loop spans 12 amino acids. Deletions cut 7 bases from V and 7 bases from J, with 11 bases between. The CDR3 nucleotides read TGTGCCAGCATTAGTCGAGCTAATGAGCAGTTCTTC. Protein product: CASISRANEQFF.

The rearrangement joins TRBV12-3 or TRBV12-4 to TRBJ2-4, with TRBD1 matching over 7 bases. Losses at the gene ends were 6 bases for V and 5 bases for J; bases not matched to a gene: 4. The CDR3 covers 13 residues. The CDR3 sequence: CASSAGTENIQYF. CDR3 sequence (DNA): TGTGCCAGCAGCGCCGGGACAGAAAACATTCAGTACTTC.

This clone was recorded once. V and J are TRBV28 and TRBJ1-2; D unresolved. This CDR3 contains 13 residues. Germline V gene data show CDR1 as MDHEN and CDR2 as SYDVKM. Trimming took 6 bases from V and 0 from J, leaving 8 bases between them. The CDR3, as DNA: TGTGCCAGCAGAAATACAGCTAACTATGGCTACACCTTC. It codes for CASRNTANYGYTF.

V and J are TRBV7-9 and TRBJ1-2; D perhaps matches TRBD1 (5 bases). The CDR3 is 14 residues long. V shed 5 bases and J shed 3 bases, with 13 bases lying between them. Germline CDR1 SEHNR, CDR2 FQNEAQ (reference sequence). CDR3 residues: CASSRPPTDYGYTF. The CDR3 DNA is TGTGCCAGCAGCCGACCCCCGACAGACTATGGCTACACCTTC.

In its sample, this clone was seen a few times. The chain joins TRBV4-3 to TRBJ1-6, with D maybe TRBD1 (5 bases). This CDR3 region has 15 residues. The ends were cut back, 0 bases at V and 9 bases at J, with 12 bases in the middle. CDR1 is LGHNA and CDR2 is YSLEER in the germline V gene. CDR3 DNA: TGCGCCAGCAGCCAAGAAGTCAGGGTAATTTCACCCCTCCACTTT. Its translation is CASSQEVRVISPLHF.

This clone was found once. The chain links TRBV14 to TRBJ1-6, with TRBD1 identical over 7 bases. Germline V gene data show CDR1 as SGHDN and CDR2 as FVKESK. V lost 3 bases and J lost 10; bases outside the gene matches: 6. There are 14 residues in the CDR3. CDR3 sequence reads: CASSHSTGNSPLHF. The CDR3 nucleotides are TGTGCCAGCAGCCACTCGACAGGGAACTCACCCCTCCACTTT.

The chain recombines TRBV6-5 with TRBJ1-1; the D gene is possibly TRBD1 (5 bases). CDR3 length: 14 amino acids. V was trimmed by 5 bases and J by 2 bases, leaving 12 bases between them. Germline V gives CDR1 MNHEY, CDR2 SVGAGI. The CDR3 loop reads CASSTGTYNTEAFF. The DNA for the CDR3 is TGTGCCAGCAGTACCGGGACTTATAACACTGAAGCTTTCTTT.

The chain couples TRBV4-2 to TRBJ1-2; D unresolved. This CDR3 contains 16 residues. Germline CDR1 reads LGHNA; CDR2 reads YNFKEQ. V was clipped by 0 bases and J by 2 bases, with 13 bases between them. This CDR3 reads CASSQDEYRTNYGYTF. The CDR3 nucleotides are TGTGCCAGCAGCCAAGATGAGTACAGAACAAACTATGGCTACACCTTC.

This sequence joins TRBV30 and TRBJ2-1; D possibly corresponds to TRBD2 (6 bases). Trimming left V 0 bases short and J 8 bases short, with 17 bases between. CDR3 length equals 15 residues. Germline assignment: CDR1 GTSNPN and CDR2 SVGIG (reference sequence). CDR3: CAWSVPSGGGDEQFF. The CDR3 DNA sequence: TGTGCCTGGAGTGTACCGTCCGGGGGAGGAGATGAGCAGTTCTTC.

This chain links TRBV5-1 with TRBJ2-3; D perhaps matches TRBD1 (6 bases). V was trimmed by 3 bases and J by 6 bases, leaving 14 bases between them. Per germline, CDR1 SGHRS and CDR2 YFSETQ. The CDR3 has 14 residues. This CDR3 is CASSWEQGLDTQYF. In DNA, the CDR3 is TGCGCCAGCAGCTGGGAACAGGGATTGGATACGCAGTATTTT.

The chain recombines TRBV7-9 with TRBJ1-1, with D perhaps TRBD1 (6 bases). The CDR3 runs to 12 residues. Per germline, CDR1 SEHNR and CDR2 FQNEAQ (reference sequence). V lost 5 bases and J 11 bases, leaving 15 bases between the germline ends. The CDR3 DNA is TGTGCCAGCAGCCCACCAGCGGGGGCTGCTTTCTTT. Protein sequence: CASSPPAGAAFF.

The CDR3 region is CASSPHKNTEAFF. In nucleotides, the CDR3 is TGTGCCAGCAGCCCCCACAAGAACACTGAAGCTTTCTTT. This chain joins TRBV11-3 and TRBJ1-1; D ambiguous. This CDR3 region has 13 residues. The V end was cut by 5 bases, the J end by 1 base, with 8 bases between. Germline V CDR1 and CDR2: SGHNT, YENEEA.